This T cell receptor beta chain was identified in a study of cytomegalovirus exposure and HLA in healthy donors. Study outcomes and limitations: Most CMV-associated TCR beta chains appeared HLA-restricted in a later analysis.

The PCR employed 60 Vbeta primers together with 13 Jbeta primers. Some clones are missing from TCRdb's copy, which holds only in-frame ones; the method was immunoSEQ multiplex PCR. The data show around 140,000 clones, around 75% seen once. This clone was counted a few times. No antigen is known for it. The CDR3 sequence is 14 residues long. V was shortened by 6 bases and J by 1 base, with 12 bases between the two germline ends. Germline CDR1 reads MNHEY; CDR2 reads SVGAGI. The V call is TRBV6-5, the J call TRBJ1-1, with a weak D call TRBD1 (5 bases). The source material was PBMCs. This clonotype was obtained from a young man in good health and CMV-seronegative. For the CDR3, the DNA is TGTGCCAGCAGCCCTCCCAGGGCGAACACTGAAGCTTTCTTT. Protein sequence: CASSPPRANTEAFF.